This TCR beta chain was recovered during a study of T-cell memory formation after mild COVID-19. This clonotype was picked up a small number of times. Trimming removed 3 bases from V and 2 bases from J; junction bases left unmatched: 8. CDR3 length: 17 residues. The germline V gene encodes CDR1 KGHDR and CDR2 SFDVKD. TCRdb itself ran the 5' RACE reads through MiXCR, one entry per CDR3 protein. The table shows around 500,000 distinct CDR3 sequences, with 18% occurring only once. The TCR originated in an adult woman who had mild COVID-19 (a few samples of this study predate the infection). Cell type and time point are not known. V gene TRBV24-1 combines with J gene TRBJ2-3, with 9 bases identical to TRBD1. Input material: PBMCs or a T cell subset sorted from them (not recorded which). CDR3 in DNA: TGTGCCACCAGTGATCTCGACAGGACAGGGGACACAGATACGCAGTATTTT. This encodes CATSDLDRTGDTDTQYF.